The source of this T cell receptor (beta chain) is a study of T cell responses to AZD1222 COVID-19 vaccine. Study-wide results and limits: It was only after the peak T cell response that any repertoires were sampled.

Assay used: immunoSEQ multiplex PCR; TCRdb lists only in-frame clones, some missing. The sample holds about 93,000 clones, around 87% seen once. Note on this clone: Its specificity is not known.

The CDR3 is made up of 14 amino acids. V shed 10 bases, J shed 5 bases, and the junction held 11 bases outside the gene matches. Germline V CDR1 and CDR2: SNHLY, FYNNEI. Pooling covered second doses at about 4 or about 12 weeks. The sequencing used peripheral blood, collected 28 days after the second AZD1222 dose. The clonotype was recovered from an adult who received the AZD1222 COVID-19 vaccine. The chain links TRBV2 to TRBJ2-7; 10 bases line up with TRBD2. The CDR3 loop reads CATLAGEGSNEQYF. For the CDR3, the DNA is TGTGCCACCCTAGCGGGAGAAGGTTCCAACGAGCAGTACTTC.